This T cell receptor beta chain was retrieved from a study of resident and recirculating memory T cells in vitiligo. Stable patients also lacked confetti depigmentation, a sign of active vitiligo. The repertoire was sequenced with immunoSEQ multiplex PCR; TCRdb's copy has only in-frame clones and lacks some. This table has about 76,000 clones, 92% appearing once. This CDR3 spans 14 amino acids. Study-wide results and limits: Non-conserved TCRs across sites and patients suggested distinct clones per lesion. No unique dominant TCR clone was found in vitiligo lesions.

About this clone: Antigen: not known.

This TCR was recovered from a male donor with vitiligo. Material: blood. The chain uses TRBV21-1 and TRBJ2-3; the table's D call, TRBD2, has no DNA check behind it. TRBV21-1 is deemed a pseudogene. The DNA of the CDR3 is TGTGCCAGTACCCTCGGCAGGAGGTGGGATACGCAGTATTTT. This codes for CASTLGRRWDTQYF.